This TCR beta chain was identified in a study of cytomegalovirus exposure and HLA in healthy donors. Study overall: The approximately 120 validation repertoires were produced on the same platform as the 650 to 800 repertoires of the first cohort. This was reported in a later analysis. Regarding the study as a whole: Cytomegalovirus-associated status was assigned to about 180 TCR beta chains.

Comments on this clone: Its antigen remains unidentified.

Trimming removed 3 bases at V and 1 base at J, with 13 bases between. Germline CDR1 is SNHLY and CDR2 is FYNNEI. This CDR3 comprises 15 residues. Using immunoSEQ multiplex PCR, the repertoire was profiled, and TCRdb retains in-frame clones only, with some absent. Among 150,000 to 200,000 clones, roughly 88% were seen once, and the ten largest hold around 15%. The sequence came from a woman aged 30 to 39 in good health and CMV-seropositive. The source material was PBMCs. The chain links TRBV2 to TRBJ2-7; maybe TRBD1 (6 bases). For the CDR3, the DNA is TGTGCCAGCAGTGACCCGACAGGAGATTCCTACGAGCAGTACTTC. This gives the protein CASSDPTGDSYEQYF.